This TCR beta chain comes out of a study of radiotherapy plus CTLA-4 blockade in lung cancer. A single count supports this clone. Repertoires were generated with immunoSEQ multiplex PCR, while TCRdb's copy carries only in-frame clones and drops some. Found here are around 80,000 clones, roughly four fifths of them singletons; the top ten hold just over 0.8%. The CDR3 extends over 14 amino acids. V lost 4 bases, J lost 0 bases, and 7 bases lay in between. Germline V gene data show CDR1 as LNHDA and CDR2 as SQIVND (reference sequence). The specimen was peripheral blood, collected from a patient treated with radiotherapy plus ipilimumab. The chain joins TRBV19 to TRBJ1-5; D is undetermined. This receptor was obtained from a human donor with non-small cell lung cancer who had stable disease on radiotherapy plus ipilimumab. Here the CDR3 DNA reads TGTGCCAGTAGTACCATGTTTAGCAATCAGCCCCAGCATTTT. Its translation: CASSTMFSNQPQHF. Full variable domain (remainder filled in from reference TRBV19 and TRBJ1-5): DGGITQSPKYLFRKEGQNVTLSCEQNLNHDAMYWYRQDPGQGLRLIYYSQIVNDFQKGDIAEGYSVSREKKESFPLTVTSAQKNPTAFYLCASSTMFSNQPQHFGDGTRLSIL.